This T cell receptor (beta chain) was profiled in a study of T cell repertoires in cytomegalovirus infection (dated by TCRdb to the late 2010s). About the study as a whole: Donor HLA type was relevant to the analysis, because carriage of CMV infection together with the matching HLA type was indicated by public TCR beta signatures. Study-wide conclusions, independent of this receptor: The ex vivo response was dominated by HLA-C-restricted CMV-specific TCR beta clonotypes, and the single most frequent clonotype in two of eight donors was supplied by these HLA-C-restricted clonotypes. Cumulative frequency of public TCR beta family members discriminated carriers of CMV infection plus the relevant HLA type in this cohort and an independent approximately 340-donor cohort.

Sequenced using an Illumina HiSeq 1500. Using fastp trimming at Q25 and MiXCR clonotype assembly, TCRdb reanalyzed the public sequencing data and kept in-frame beta chains. Records with the same CDR3 protein are collapsed into one entry carrying the most frequent genes and DNA. This sample gives 560,000 or so distinct CDR3 sequences in total; 16% of them show up just once. More than 20% of the sample is in the top ten clones. The junction carries 7 bases between V and J, which are trimmed by 1 base and 1 base respectively. The germline V gene (reference sequence) provides CDR1 GTSNPN and CDR2 SVGIG. From the cysteine through the phenylalanine, the CDR3 covers 14 amino acids. Solely the CDR3 DNA is kept, with 42 bases framed from the first base. About this clonotype itself: There is no known antigen for this receptor. No clone much larger than this one lies a single base away; base qualities are absent.

The sample was CD8+ T cells from PBMCs. The chain is encoded by TRBV30 joined to TRBJ2-2; a confident D gene designation cannot be given. The receptor comes from a human donor in good health (CMV status not recorded). Some clones in this sample may be carry-over from other donors' samples. CDR3 sequence: CAWSGEENTGELFF. DNA sequence: TGTGCCTGGAGTGGAGAAGAGAACACCGGGGAGCTGTTTTTT.